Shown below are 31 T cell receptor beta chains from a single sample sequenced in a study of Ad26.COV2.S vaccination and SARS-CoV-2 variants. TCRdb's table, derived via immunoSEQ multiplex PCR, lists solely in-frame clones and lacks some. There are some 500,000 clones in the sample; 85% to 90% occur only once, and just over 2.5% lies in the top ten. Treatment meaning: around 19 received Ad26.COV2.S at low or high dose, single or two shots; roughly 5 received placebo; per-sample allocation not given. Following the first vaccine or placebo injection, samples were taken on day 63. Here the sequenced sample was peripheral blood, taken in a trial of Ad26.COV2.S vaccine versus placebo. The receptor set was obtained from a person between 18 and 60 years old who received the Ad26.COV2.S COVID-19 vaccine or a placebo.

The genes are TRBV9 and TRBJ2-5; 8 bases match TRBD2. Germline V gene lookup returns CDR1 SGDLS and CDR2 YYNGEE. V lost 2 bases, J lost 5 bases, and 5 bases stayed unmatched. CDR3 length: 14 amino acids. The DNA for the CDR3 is TGTGCCAGCAGCGTCGTAGCGGGGAGGGAGACCCAGTACTTC. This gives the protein CASSVVAGRETQYF.

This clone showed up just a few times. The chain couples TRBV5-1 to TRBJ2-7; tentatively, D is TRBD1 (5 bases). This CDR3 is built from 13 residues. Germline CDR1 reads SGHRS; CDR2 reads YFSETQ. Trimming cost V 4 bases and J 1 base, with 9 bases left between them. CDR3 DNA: TGCGCCAGCAGCCCACAGGTTTCCTACGAGCAGTACTTC. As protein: CASSPQVSYEQYF.

CDR3: CASSFLELKTQYF. The CDR3 DNA reads TGCGCCAGCAGCTTCTTAGAGTTGAAGACCCAGTACTTC. The chain links TRBV5-1 to TRBJ2-5; no clear D gene. V lost 2 bases and J lost 6, with 11 bases in between. The CDR3 contains 13 residues. Germline CDR1 is SGHRS and CDR2 is YFSETQ.

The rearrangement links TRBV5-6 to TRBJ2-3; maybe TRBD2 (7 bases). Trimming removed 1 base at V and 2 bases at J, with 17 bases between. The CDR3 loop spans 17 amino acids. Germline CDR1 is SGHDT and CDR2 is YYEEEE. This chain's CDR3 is CASSLKERDIHTDTQYF. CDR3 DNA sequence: TGTGCCAGCAGCTTGAAGGAGCGGGACATTCACACAGATACGCAGTATTTT.

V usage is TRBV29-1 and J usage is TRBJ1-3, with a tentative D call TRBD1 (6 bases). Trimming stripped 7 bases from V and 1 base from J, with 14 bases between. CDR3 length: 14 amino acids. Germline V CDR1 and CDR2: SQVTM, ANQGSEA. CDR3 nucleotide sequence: TGCAGCGCAGCGGACAGCTGGTCTGGAAACACCATATATTTT. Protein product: CSAADSWSGNTIYF.

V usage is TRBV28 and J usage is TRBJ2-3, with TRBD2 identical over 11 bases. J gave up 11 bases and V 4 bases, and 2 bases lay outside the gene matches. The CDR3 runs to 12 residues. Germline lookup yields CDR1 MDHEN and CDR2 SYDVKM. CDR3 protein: CASSSLAGGQYF. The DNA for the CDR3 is TGTGCCAGCAGTTCGCTAGCGGGGGGGCAGTATTTT.

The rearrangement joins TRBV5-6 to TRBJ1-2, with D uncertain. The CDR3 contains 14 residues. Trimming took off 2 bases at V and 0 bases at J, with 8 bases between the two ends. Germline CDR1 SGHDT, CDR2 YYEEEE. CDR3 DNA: TGTGCCAGCAGCTTTGTCAGACCTAACTATGGCTACACCTTC. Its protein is CASSFVRPNYGYTF. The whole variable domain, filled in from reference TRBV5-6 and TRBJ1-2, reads DAGVTQSPTHLIKTRGQQVTLRCSPKSGHDTVSWYQQALGQGPQFIFQYYEEEERQRGNFPDRFSGHQFPNYSSELNVNALLLGDSALYLCASSFVRPNYGYTFGSGTRLTVV.

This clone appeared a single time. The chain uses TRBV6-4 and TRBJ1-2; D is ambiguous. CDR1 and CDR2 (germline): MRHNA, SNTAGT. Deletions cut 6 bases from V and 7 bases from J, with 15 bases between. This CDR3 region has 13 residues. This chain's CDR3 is CASSYREDGGYTF. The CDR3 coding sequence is TGTGCCAGCAGCTATAGGGAAGATGGTGGCTACACCTTC.

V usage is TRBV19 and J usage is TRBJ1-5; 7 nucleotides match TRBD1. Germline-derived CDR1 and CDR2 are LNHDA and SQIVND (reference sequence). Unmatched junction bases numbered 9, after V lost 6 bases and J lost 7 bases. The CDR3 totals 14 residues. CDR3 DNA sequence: TGTGCCAGTAGGACCAGGACAGGTGTGCAGCCCCAGCATTTT. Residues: CASRTRTGVQPQHF.

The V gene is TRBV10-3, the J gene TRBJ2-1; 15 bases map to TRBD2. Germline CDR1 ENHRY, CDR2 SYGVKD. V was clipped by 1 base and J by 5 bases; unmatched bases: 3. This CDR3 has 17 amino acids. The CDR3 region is CAISEWTSGRGNNEQFF. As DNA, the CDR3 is TGTGCCATCAGTGAGTGGACTAGCGGGAGGGGGAACAATGAGCAGTTCTTC.

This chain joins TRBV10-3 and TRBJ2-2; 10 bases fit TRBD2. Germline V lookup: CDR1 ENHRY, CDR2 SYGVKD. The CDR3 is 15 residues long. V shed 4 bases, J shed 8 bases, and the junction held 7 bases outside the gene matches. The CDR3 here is CAISAVAGGTGELFF. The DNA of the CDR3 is TGTGCCATCAGTGCGGTAGCGGGAGGTACTGGGGAGCTGTTTTTT.

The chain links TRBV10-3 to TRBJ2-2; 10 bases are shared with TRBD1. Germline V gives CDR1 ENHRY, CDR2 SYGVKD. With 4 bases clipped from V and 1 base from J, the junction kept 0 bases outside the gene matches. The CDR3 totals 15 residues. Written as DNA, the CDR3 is TGTGCCATCAGTGGGGACAGGGGGAACACCGGGGAGCTGTTTTTT. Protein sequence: CAISGDRGNTGELFF.

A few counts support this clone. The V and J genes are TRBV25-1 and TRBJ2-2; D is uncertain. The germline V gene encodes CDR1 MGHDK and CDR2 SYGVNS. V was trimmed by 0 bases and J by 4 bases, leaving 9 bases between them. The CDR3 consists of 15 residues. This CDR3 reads CASSEYGMGTGELFF. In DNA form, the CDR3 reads TGTGCCAGCAGTGAATATGGTATGGGCACCGGGGAGCTGTTTTTT.

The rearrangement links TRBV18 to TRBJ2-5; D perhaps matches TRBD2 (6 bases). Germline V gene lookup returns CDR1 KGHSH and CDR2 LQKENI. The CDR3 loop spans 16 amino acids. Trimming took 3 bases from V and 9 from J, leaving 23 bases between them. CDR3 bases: TGTGCCAGCTCACCTCGGGCGGGATACACCAATGGGGCCCAGTACTTC. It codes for CASSPRAGYTNGAQYF.

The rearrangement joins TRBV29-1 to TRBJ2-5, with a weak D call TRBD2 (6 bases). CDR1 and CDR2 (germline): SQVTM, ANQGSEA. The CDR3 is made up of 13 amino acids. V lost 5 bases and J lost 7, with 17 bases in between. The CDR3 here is CSVRWGVSWTQYF. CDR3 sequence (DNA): TGCAGCGTTAGGTGGGGGGTCTCGTGGACCCAGTACTTC.

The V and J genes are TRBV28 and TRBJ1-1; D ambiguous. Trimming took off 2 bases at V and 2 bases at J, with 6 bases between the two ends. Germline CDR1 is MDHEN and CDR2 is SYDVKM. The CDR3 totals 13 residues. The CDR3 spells CASSLEGNTEAFF. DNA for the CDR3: TGTGCCAGCAGTTTAGAGGGTAACACTGAAGCTTTCTTT.

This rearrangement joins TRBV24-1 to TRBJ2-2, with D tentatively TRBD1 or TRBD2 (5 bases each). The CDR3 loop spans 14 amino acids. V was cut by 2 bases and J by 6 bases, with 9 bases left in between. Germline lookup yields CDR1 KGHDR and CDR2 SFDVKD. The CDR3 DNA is TGTGCCACCAGTGATTCCCGAGGGGCCGGGGAGCTGTTTTTT. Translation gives CATSDSRGAGELFF.

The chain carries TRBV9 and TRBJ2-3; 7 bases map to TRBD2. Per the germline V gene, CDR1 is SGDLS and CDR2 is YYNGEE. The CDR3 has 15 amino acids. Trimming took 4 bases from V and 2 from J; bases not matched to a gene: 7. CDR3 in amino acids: CASSPVLAVTDTQYF. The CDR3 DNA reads TGTGCCAGCAGCCCCGTGCTAGCGGTCACAGATACGCAGTATTTT.

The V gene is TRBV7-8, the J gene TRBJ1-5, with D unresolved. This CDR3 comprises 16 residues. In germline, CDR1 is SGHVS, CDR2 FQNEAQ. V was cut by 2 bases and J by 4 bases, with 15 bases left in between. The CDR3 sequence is CASSLHRVSPNQPQHF. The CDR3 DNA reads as TGTGCCAGCAGCTTACATCGGGTCAGTCCTAATCAGCCCCAGCATTTT.

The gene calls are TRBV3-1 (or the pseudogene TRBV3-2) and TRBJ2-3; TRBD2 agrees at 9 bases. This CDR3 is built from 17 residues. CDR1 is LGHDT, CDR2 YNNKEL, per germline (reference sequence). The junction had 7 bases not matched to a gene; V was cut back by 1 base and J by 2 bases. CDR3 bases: TGTGCCAGCAGCCAAGTAGGCGGGGGGGCCGTCACAGATACGCAGTATTTT. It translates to CASSQVGGGAVTDTQYF.

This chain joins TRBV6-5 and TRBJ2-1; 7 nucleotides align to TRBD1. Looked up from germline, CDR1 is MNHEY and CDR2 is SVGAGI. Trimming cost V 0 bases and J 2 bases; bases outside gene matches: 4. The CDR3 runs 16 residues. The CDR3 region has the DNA TGTGCCAGCAGTTACTCGACAGGGTGGCCCTACAATGAGCAGTTCTTC. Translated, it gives CASSYSTGWPYNEQFF.

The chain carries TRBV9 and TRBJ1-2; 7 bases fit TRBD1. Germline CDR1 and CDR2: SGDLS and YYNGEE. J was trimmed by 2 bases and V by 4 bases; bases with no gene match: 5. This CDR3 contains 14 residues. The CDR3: CASSSGQPNYGYTF. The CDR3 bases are TGTGCCAGCAGCTCGGGACAGCCCAACTATGGCTACACCTTC. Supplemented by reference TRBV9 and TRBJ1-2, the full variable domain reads DSGVTQTPKHLITATGQRVTLRCSPRSGDLSVYWYQQSLDQGLQFLIQYYNGEERAKGNILERFSAQQFPDLHSELNLSSLELGDSALYFCASSSGQPNYGYTFGSGTRLTVV.

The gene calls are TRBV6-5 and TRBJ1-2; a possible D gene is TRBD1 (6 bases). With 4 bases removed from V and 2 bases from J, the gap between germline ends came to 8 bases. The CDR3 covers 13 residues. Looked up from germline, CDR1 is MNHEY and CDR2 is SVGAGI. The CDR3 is CASSFRGNYGYTF. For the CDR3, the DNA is TGTGCCAGCAGTTTCAGGGGCAACTATGGCTACACCTTC.

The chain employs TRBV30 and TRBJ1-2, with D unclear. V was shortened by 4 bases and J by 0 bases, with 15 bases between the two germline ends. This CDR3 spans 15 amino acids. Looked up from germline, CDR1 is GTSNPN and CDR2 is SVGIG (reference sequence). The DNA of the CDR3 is TGTGCCTGGAAACTCCTGGCAGGTCCTAACTATGGCTACACCTTC. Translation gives CAWKLLAGPNYGYTF.

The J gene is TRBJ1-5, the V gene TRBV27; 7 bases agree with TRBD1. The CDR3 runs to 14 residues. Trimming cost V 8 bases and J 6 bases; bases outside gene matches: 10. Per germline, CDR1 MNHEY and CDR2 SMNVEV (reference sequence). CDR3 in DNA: TGTGCCAGCGGCCCGACAGGGATAGGTCAGCCCCAGCATTTT. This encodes CASGPTGIGQPQHF.

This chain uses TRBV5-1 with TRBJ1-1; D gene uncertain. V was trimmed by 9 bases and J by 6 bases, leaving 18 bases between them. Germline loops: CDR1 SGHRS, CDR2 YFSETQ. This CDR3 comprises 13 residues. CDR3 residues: CAIPRPGSPEAFF. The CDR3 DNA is TGCGCCATCCCGAGGCCCGGTAGCCCTGAAGCTTTCTTT.

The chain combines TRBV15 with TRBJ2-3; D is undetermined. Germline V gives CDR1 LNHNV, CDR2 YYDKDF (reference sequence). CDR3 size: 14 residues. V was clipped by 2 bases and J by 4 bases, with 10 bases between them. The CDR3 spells CATSRPRVADTQYF. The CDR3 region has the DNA TGTGCCACCAGCAGACCACGGGTTGCAGATACGCAGTATTTT.

This CDR3 reads CASSGLHGLLSYPYEQYV. The DNA for the CDR3 is TGTGCCAGCAGCGGATTACACGGTCTCCTCTCCTATCCCTACGAGCAGTACGTC. The rearrangement links TRBV21-1 to TRBJ2-7. TRBV21-1 represents a pseudogene. This CDR3 has 18 amino acids.

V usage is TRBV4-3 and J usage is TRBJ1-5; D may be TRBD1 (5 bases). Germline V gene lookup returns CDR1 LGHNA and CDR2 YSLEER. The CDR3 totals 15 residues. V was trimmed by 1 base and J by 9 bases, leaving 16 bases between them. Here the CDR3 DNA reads TGCGCCAGCAGCCAAGTTGCGCAGGGAGGTTCGCCCCAGCATTTT. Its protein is CASSQVAQGGSPQHF.

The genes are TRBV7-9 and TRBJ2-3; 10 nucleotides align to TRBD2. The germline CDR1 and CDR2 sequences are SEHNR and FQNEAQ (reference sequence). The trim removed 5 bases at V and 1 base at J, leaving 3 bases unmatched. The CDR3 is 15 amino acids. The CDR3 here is CASSPTSGGTDTQYF. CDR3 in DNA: TGTGCCAGCAGCCCTACTAGCGGGGGCACAGATACGCAGTATTTT.

CDR3 sequence: CASSLPQGSDGYTF. The CDR3 nucleotides are TGCGCCAGCAGCTTGCCTCAGGGTTCTGATGGCTACACCTTC. V is TRBV5-1 and J is TRBJ1-2; TRBD1 might be the D (5 bases). Trimming stripped 1 base from V and 6 bases from J, with 13 bases between. In germline, CDR1 is SGHRS, CDR2 YFSETQ. The CDR3 is made up of 14 amino acids.